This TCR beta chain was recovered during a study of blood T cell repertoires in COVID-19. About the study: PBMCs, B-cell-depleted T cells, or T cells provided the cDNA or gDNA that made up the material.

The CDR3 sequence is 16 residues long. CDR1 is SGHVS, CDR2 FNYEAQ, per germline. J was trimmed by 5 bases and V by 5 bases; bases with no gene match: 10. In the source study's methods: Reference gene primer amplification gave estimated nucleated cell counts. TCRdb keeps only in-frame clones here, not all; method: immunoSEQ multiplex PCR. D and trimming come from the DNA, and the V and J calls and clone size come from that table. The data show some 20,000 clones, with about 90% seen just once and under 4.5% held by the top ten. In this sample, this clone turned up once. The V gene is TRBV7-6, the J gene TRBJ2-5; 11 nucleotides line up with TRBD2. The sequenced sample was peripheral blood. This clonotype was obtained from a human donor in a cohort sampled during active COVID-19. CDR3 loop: CASSRPMGLAAETQYF. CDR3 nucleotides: TGTGCCAGCAGCCGGCCCATGGGACTAGCGGCCGAGACCCAGTACTTC.